Given below is one T cell receptor (beta chain) in context. V lost 1 base and J lost 8, with 10 bases in between. The CDR3 runs 13 residues. Germline lookup yields CDR1 SGHNT and CDR2 YENEEA. The assay used deep level. PCR replicates performed on unsorted PBMC used around 310 ng DNA, around 33,000 T cell genomes. TCRdb's table, derived via immunoSEQ multiplex PCR, lists solely in-frame clones and lacks some. Among approximately 480,000 clones listed, 60% to 80% were seen once. This sample is part of a study of shared clonotypes between healthy human individuals. Donors, healthy HIV-negative adults, lacked recent acute infections or vaccinations.

This chain links TRBV11-3 with TRBJ2-3; D is unresolved. The TCR comes from a woman aged 40 to 50 in good health. Some clones in this sample may be carry-over from other donors' samples. What was sequenced was PBMCs. The CDR3 protein is CASSLVFRGTQYF. DNA for the CDR3: TGTGCCAGCAGCTTAGTTTTTCGAGGTACGCAGTATTTT.